The clone carrying this T cell receptor (beta chain) showed up just a few times. What it binds is unknown. These data belong to a study of beta chain features in type 1 diabetes. Points from the study as a whole: All four CD4+ subsets from Type 1 diabetes patients carried moderately but significantly shorter TCRB CDR3s.

Expressed TCRB transcripts got sequenced, as all isolated RNA was reverse transcribed. The assay was immunoSEQ multiplex PCR, and TCRdb's table has in-frame clones only and misses some. The table lists some 700,000 clones, around 15% of them singletons. CDR1 and CDR2 from the germline V gene are MGHRA and YSYEKL. Trimming pared 1 base from V and 6 bases from J, leaving 6 bases between. The CDR3 spans 12 residues. The material sequenced was naive CD4+ T cells from blood. The J gene is TRBJ1-2, the V gene TRBV4-1, with D uncertain. The clonotype was recovered from a man between 18 and 35 years old with type 1 diabetes. CDR3 region: CASSQGSDGYTF. The CDR3 DNA reads TGCGCCAGCAGCCAAGGGTCGGATGGCTACACCTTC.